This TCR beta chain comes out of a study of beta chain features in type 1 diabetes. This clone was observed a few times. The antigen is undetermined. cDNA synthesis used the whole RNA isolate, giving expressed TCRB sequences. Using immunoSEQ multiplex PCR, the repertoire was profiled, and TCRdb retains in-frame clones only, with some absent. The sample records 900,000 or so clones, 17% being singletons. CDR3 length: 16 amino acids. The germline gives CDR1 SEHNR, CDR2 FQNEAQ (reference sequence). V was trimmed by 1 base and J by 2 bases, leaving 15 bases between them. Only one heparinised blood draw was taken per donor, and its volume averaged about 120 mL. Findings and limits, study-wide: Patients' naive, central memory and Treg TCRB repertoires seemed closer to one another than those of healthy donors.

The chain links TRBV7-9 to TRBJ2-7, with a tentative D call TRBD1 (6 bases). What was sequenced was naive CD4+ T cells from blood. This clonotype was sampled from a woman aged 18-29 years in good health. The DNA for the CDR3 is TGTGCCAGCAGCTTAGAGGGCCTCCAGGGGACCTACGAGCAGTACTTC. The encoded protein is CASSLEGLQGTYEQYF.